This TCR beta chain was sequenced for a study of T cell responses to AZD1222 COVID-19 vaccine. About the study: Pooled in the analysis were second doses at about 4 or about 12 weeks. Notes on the study in general: The peak T cell response came first, and repertoires were sampled only after it. Variant regions that are unmutated are reportedly the target of nearly half of spike-specific TCRs.

The CDR3 sequence is 15 residues long. J was trimmed by 0 bases and V by 5 bases; bases with no gene match: 3. The germline gives CDR1 SGHVS, CDR2 FQNEAQ. TCRdb's copy holds only in-frame clones and misses some; the assay was immunoSEQ multiplex PCR. The data hold fewer than 250,000 clones, with around 92% observed a single time. Note on this clone: No antigen is known for it.

The specimen comprised peripheral blood, sampled on day 0 of AZD1222 vaccination. This rearrangement joins TRBV7-8 to TRBJ2-2; 7 nucleotides align to TRBD2. The receptor comes from an adult in good health. The CDR3 here is CASSPSGANTGELFF. The CDR3 DNA is TGTGCCAGCAGCCCCAGCGGGGCGAACACCGGGGAGCTGTTTTTT.